These 7 T cell receptor beta chains came from one sample sequenced in a study of blood T cell repertoires in COVID-19. Profiled with immunoSEQ multiplex PCR; TCRdb holds only in-frame clones, not every one. The sample lists under 250,000 clones; approximately 90% were seen once. The sequencing input was peripheral blood. Source of these receptors: a man younger than 35 with active or convalescent COVID-19.

V and J are TRBV2 and TRBJ1-4, with 8 positions matching TRBD1. The junction had 1 base not matched to a gene; V was cut back by 0 bases and J by 4 bases. This CDR3 contains 15 residues. Germline CDR1 SNHLY, CDR2 FYNNEI. CDR3 in amino acids: CASSEATGGNEKLFF. CDR3 nucleotide sequence: TGTGCCAGCAGTGAAGCAACAGGGGGTAATGAAAAACTGTTTTTT.

The chain uses TRBV7-9 and TRBJ2-7; the D is unclear. Germline V lookup: CDR1 SEHNR, CDR2 FQNEAQ (reference sequence). The CDR3 contains 13 residues. Trimming removed 4 bases from V and 0 bases from J, with 7 bases in between. The CDR3 sequence is CASSSTSSYEQYF. CDR3 sequence (DNA): TGTGCCAGCAGCTCCACCAGCTCCTACGAGCAGTACTTC.

This clone was observed once. V gene TRBV18 combines with J gene TRBJ2-3; a weak D match, TRBD1 (5 bases). The CDR3 consists of 14 residues. Looked up from germline, CDR1 is KGHSH and CDR2 is LQKENI. The V end was cut by 1 base, the J end by 2 bases, with 7 bases between. CDR3 bases: TGTGCCAGCTCACCACAGGGGAACACAGATACGCAGTATTTT. Translating it yields CASSPQGNTDTQYF.

This clone appeared a few times. CDR3 protein: CASSFGTSGSRKYF. In nucleotides, the CDR3 is TGTGCCAGCAGTTTCGGGACTAGCGGGAGTCGAAAGTACTTC. The chain combines TRBV27 with TRBJ2-7, with 14 nucleotides matching TRBD2. There are 14 residues in the CDR3. V lost 3 bases, J lost 11 bases, and 6 bases stayed unmatched. From germline, CDR1 is MNHEY and CDR2 SMNVEV (reference sequence).

This clone was observed once. V usage is TRBV18 and J usage is TRBJ2-7; D is ambiguous. Looked up from germline, CDR1 is KGHSH and CDR2 is LQKENI. Between the trimmed V and J ends, which lost 6 bases and 3 bases, there was a span of 9 bases. CDR3 length: 12 amino acids. The CDR3 DNA sequence: TGTGCCAGCTCTTACGACTTCTACGAGCAGTACTTC. Its protein is CASSYDFYEQYF.

J is TRBJ1-2 and V is TRBV7-3, with 7 bases aligning to TRBD1. The CDR3 is 14 amino acids. Germline values: CDR1 SGHTA, CDR2 FQGTGA. Losses at the gene ends were 2 bases for V and 3 bases for J; bases not matched to a gene: 3. The CDR3 here is CASSLQGGHYGYTF. CDR3 bases: TGTGCCAGCAGCTTACAGGGGGGACACTATGGCTACACCTTC.

The CDR3 protein is CASRETRTEQFF. The CDR3 nucleotides are TGTGCCAGCAGAGAGACTAGGACTGAGCAGTTCTTC. This chain joins TRBV12-3 or TRBV12-4 and TRBJ2-1; TRBD2 is a possible D gene (6 bases). The CDR3 is made up of 12 amino acids. V lost 6 bases, J lost 9 bases, and 12 bases lay in between.